What follows are 12 T cell receptor beta chains derived from one specimen sequenced in a study of blood T cells in healthy people across ages. Together with a sample-barcoded 5' primer, a J-beta primer mix was included in a second PCR lasting roughly 6 to 12 cycles. TCRdb itself ran the 5' RACE reads through MiXCR, one entry per CDR3 protein. The top ten clones hold 20% to 25% of a sample with 700,000 to 800,000 distinct CDR3 sequences, roughly 43% of them seen once. Sequencing was done on a sample of blood. These receptors originate from a woman in her sixties in good health.

The chain has TRBV6-6 and TRBJ1-5; TRBD1 matches at 7 bases. Germline assignment: CDR1 MNHNY and CDR2 SVGAGI (reference sequence). Unmatched junction bases numbered 13, after V lost 5 bases and J lost 3 bases. The CDR3 totals 17 residues. The CDR3 reads CASSPHDRVGANQPQHF. In DNA, the CDR3 is TGTGCCAGCAGTCCACACGACAGGGTGGGAGCCAATCAGCCCCAGCATTTT.

A note on this clonotype: It may be a read error: a sequence one base away is much more abundant. J is TRBJ1-1 and V is TRBV20-1; D uncertain. The CDR3 is 11 residues long. Germline V gives CDR1 DFQATT, CDR2 SNEGSKA (reference sequence). The ends were cut back, 8 bases at V and 7 bases at J, with 14 bases in the middle. Here the CDR3 reads CSTKGPNEAFF. DNA of the CDR3: TGCAGTACTAAAGGACCCAATGAAGCTTTCTTT.

The chain carries TRBV25-1 and TRBJ1-2, with 10 bases aligning to TRBD1. In germline, CDR1 is MGHDK, CDR2 SYGVNS. CDR3 length equals 15 residues. J gave up 5 bases and V 3 bases, and 6 bases lay outside the gene matches. CDR3: CASSDPGQGGYGYTF. The CDR3 DNA is TGTGCCAGCAGTGACCCTGGACAGGGGGGATATGGCTACACCTTC.

The chain uses TRBV20-1 and TRBJ1-3, with a possible D match to TRBD1 (6 bases). Per the germline V gene, CDR1 is DFQATT and CDR2 is SNEGSKA (reference sequence). The CDR3 is 15 residues long. The V end lost 5 bases, the J end lost 0 bases, and 14 bases lay between the germline ends. The CDR3 nucleotides are TGCAGTGCTGGGGGGGGCCATAGCTCTGGAAACACCATATATTTT. This gives the protein CSAGGGHSSGNTIYF.

This rearrangement joins TRBV20-1 to TRBJ2-1; TRBD2 matches 11 bases. The CDR3 extends over 14 amino acids. Germline CDR1 reads DFQATT; CDR2 reads SNEGSKA (reference sequence). V trimming: 6 bases; J trimming: 10 bases; junction bases outside the gene matches: 11. The CDR3 bases are TGCAGTGCGAAACCGGTACTAGCGGGAGACGAGCAGTTCTTC. Translation gives CSAKPVLAGDEQFF.

This clonotype was observed a handful of times. DNA of the CDR3: TGCAGTGCTAGAGGGACAGGGGGCAGGGAGACCCAGTACTTC. Translated: CSARGTGGRETQYF. The chain employs TRBV20-1 and TRBJ2-5, with 11 bases aligning to TRBD1. CDR1 DFQATT and CDR2 SNEGSKA come from the germline V gene (reference sequence). Trimming cost V 1 base and J 5 bases; bases outside gene matches: 3. The CDR3 spans 14 residues.

V usage is TRBV24-1 and J usage is TRBJ2-7; 7 nucleotides align to TRBD1. Trimming cost V 5 bases and J 2 bases; bases outside gene matches: 8. Germline-derived CDR1 and CDR2 are KGHDR and SFDVKD. The CDR3 length is 15 residues. The CDR3 region is CATSGIQGQAYEQYF. CDR3 nucleotide sequence: TGTGCCACCAGTGGTATACAGGGGCAAGCCTACGAGCAGTACTTC.

Only a few counts were recorded for this clonotype. The CDR3 here is CSAPKSGVSEQYF. The CDR3 nucleotides read TGCAGTGCCCCCAAAAGCGGGGTAAGCGAGCAGTACTTC. This rearrangement joins TRBV20-1 to TRBJ2-7; 7 nucleotides line up with TRBD2. After removal of 6 bases from V and 6 bases from J, the junction contained 11 bases not matched to a gene. Germline V lookup: CDR1 DFQATT, CDR2 SNEGSKA (reference sequence). This CDR3 has 13 residues.

This clonotype was recorded a few times. This chain joins TRBV3-1 and TRBJ1-1; D is perhaps TRBD1 (5 bases). Germline V CDR1 and CDR2: LGHDT, YNNKEL (reference sequence). The V and J ends lost 4 bases and 11 bases respectively, with 17 bases between them. The CDR3 contains 13 residues. Written as DNA, the CDR3 is TGTGCCAGCAGCCCAAGGCGGGACGGTGATGCTTTCTTT. It encodes CASSPRRDGDAFF. Full variable domain (remainder filled in from reference TRBV3-1 and TRBJ1-1): DTAVSQTPKYLVTQMGNDKSIKCEQNLGHDTMYWYKQDSKKFLKIMFSYNNKELIINETVPNRFSPKSPDKAHLNLHINSLELGDSAVYFCASSPRRDGDAFFGQGTRLTVV.

This clonotype has just a few counts. The V call is TRBV6-2 or TRBV6-3, the J call TRBJ2-1; D unresolved. The germline V gene has CDR1 MNHEY and CDR2 SVGEGT. The germline V and J ends were trimmed by 2 bases and 10 bases, with 9 bases remaining between them. This CDR3 comprises 12 residues. The CDR3 nucleotides are TGTGCCAGCAGTTACCCGGACCGAGAGCAGTTCTTC. The encoded protein is CASSYPDREQFF.

A word on this clonotype: At one end, the junction sequence differs from germline, possibly due to a read error. The CDR3 loop is CASTLNRGGNEQFF. DNA of the CDR3: TGTGCCAGCACCTTAAACAGGGGTGGCAATGAGCAGTTCTTC. V gene TRBV7-9 combines with J gene TRBJ2-1; TRBD1 matches 7 bases. Germline CDR1 reads SEHNR; CDR2 reads FQNEAQ (reference sequence). This CDR3 is built from 14 residues.

CDR3 region: CSASSGVADTQYF. CDR3 DNA: TGCAGTGCTAGTTCGGGGGTTGCAGATACGCAGTATTTT. V gene TRBV20-1 combines with J gene TRBJ2-3; tentatively, D is TRBD2 (6 bases). Germline values: CDR1 DFQATT, CDR2 SNEGSKA (reference sequence). The germline V and J ends were trimmed by 3 bases and 4 bases, with 11 bases remaining between them. The CDR3 has 13 amino acids.